This record concerns one T cell receptor beta chain sequence. This specimen comes from a study of control samples from healthy donors and cancer patients. Method: immunoSEQ multiplex PCR; TCRdb's copy keeps in-frame clones and lacks some. Of more than 95,000 clones in the sample, approximately 93% were seen once. CDR1 SGHVS and CDR2 FNYEAQ come from the germline V gene. Deletions cut 5 bases from V and 5 bases from J, with 18 bases between. This CDR3 has 15 residues. Material: blood. The TCR sequence derives from a young man in good health. The chain recombines TRBV7-6 with TRBJ1-2; a possible D gene is TRBD1 (6 bases). The CDR3 nucleotides are TGTGCCAGCAGCCCGATCAGGGGTTCCCCTTATGGCTACACCTTC. Translating gives CASSPIRGSPYGYTF.